The 30 T cell receptor beta chains given below trace back to one sample, sequenced in a study of T-cell reconstitution after alpha-beta-depleted transplantation in children. For TCRbeta, the library was prepared with unique molecular identifiers. TCRdb redid the calling of the PCR reads with MiXCR, one entry per CDR3 protein. This table has fewer than 550,000 distinct CDR3 sequences, 11% appearing once. Sequenced material: PBMCs, mostly from graft donor cells, taken 180 days after TCRalphabeta/CD19-depleted stem cell transplant. These receptors were obtained from a female patient between 2 and 15 years old who had a stem cell transplant for aplastic anemia, so the T cells may come from the graft donor.

The chain employs TRBV7-9 and TRBJ2-2; maybe TRBD2 (6 bases). V was shortened by 3 bases and J by 4 bases, with 15 bases between the two germline ends. The CDR3 length is 16 residues. Germline CDR1 is SEHNR and CDR2 is FQNEAQ (reference sequence). The CDR3 is CASSFAGTVSTGELFF. CDR3 nucleotides: TGTGCCAGCAGCTTTGCGGGGACCGTGAGCACCGGGGAGCTGTTTTTT.

This rearrangement joins TRBV14 to TRBJ1-2, with 9 bases identical to TRBD1. After removal of 3 bases from V and 5 bases from J, the junction contained 1 base not matched to a gene. The CDR3 has 13 amino acids. The germline V gene has CDR1 SGHDN and CDR2 FVKESK. The CDR3 is CASSQGTGYGYTF. CDR3 coding DNA: TGTGCCAGCAGCCAGGGGACAGGGTATGGCTACACCTTC.

With regard to this clonotype: This may be a read error, as it is one base from a much larger clone. The rearrangement joins TRBV11-2 to TRBJ2-7; TRBD1 matches 11 bases. Germline CDR1 SGHAT, CDR2 FQNNGV. V shed 4 bases and J 3 bases; nucleotides not matched to a gene: 2. The CDR3 runs to 14 residues. CDR3: CASSSGTGGYEQYV. CDR3 nucleotides: TGTGCCAGCAGCTCCGGGACAGGGGGCTACGAGCAGTACGTC.

This clonotype appeared a few times. V and J are TRBV6-1 and TRBJ2-3; D gene uncertain. Germline V gives CDR1 MNHNS, CDR2 SASEGT. V was cut by 5 bases and J by 8 bases, with 14 bases left in between. The CDR3 loop spans 13 amino acids. In DNA form, the CDR3 reads TGTGCCAGCAGTAGACAAGGCAGAGGTACGCAGTATTTT. It codes for CASSRQGRGTQYF.

The chain combines TRBV12-3 or TRBV12-4 with TRBJ2-2; 9 nucleotides line up with TRBD1. J lost 5 bases, V lost 3 bases, and 1 base had no gene match. The CDR3 is 14 amino acids. As DNA, the CDR3 is TGTGCCAGCAGTTTTGGGACAGGGACCGGGGAGCTGTTTTTT. This encodes CASSFGTGTGELFF.

The chain is built from TRBV27 and TRBJ1-3; D remains ambiguous. Germline CDR1 MNHEY, CDR2 SMNVEV (reference sequence). This CDR3 spans 15 amino acids. The ends were cut back, 0 bases at V and 2 bases at J, with 8 bases in the middle. CDR3 protein: CASSLSRGTGNTIYF. The CDR3, as DNA: TGTGCCAGCAGTTTATCGAGAGGGACTGGAAACACCATATATTTT.

This clonotype has ten or more counts. The V and J genes are TRBV9 and TRBJ2-7; a weak D match, TRBD1 (5 bases). V dropped 4 bases and J dropped 4 bases, with 12 bases sitting between them. Germline V lookup: CDR1 SGDLS, CDR2 YYNGEE. The CDR3 has 13 residues. For the CDR3, the DNA is TGTGCCAGCAGCCAGGGTCCCACTTACGAGCAGTACTTC. Translated: CASSQGPTYEQYF.

The genes are TRBV7-7 and TRBJ2-2; D is unresolved. In germline, CDR1 is SSHAT, CDR2 FNYEAQ (reference sequence). This CDR3 is built from 15 residues. Deletions cut 1 base from V and 4 bases from J, with 10 bases between. The CDR3 DNA reads as TGTGCCAGCAGCTTAGTTTCTAGAACCACCGGGGAGCTGTTTTTT. As protein: CASSLVSRTTGELFF.

This clonotype was picked up a small number of times. The chain employs TRBV9 and TRBJ2-7; 8 nucleotides agree with TRBD2. Germline lookup yields CDR1 SGDLS and CDR2 YYNGEE. V was pared by 4 bases and J by 3 bases, with 21 bases of the junction left unmatched. This CDR3 comprises 19 residues. The CDR3 sequence is CASSPSSAGPGLGVYEQYF. For the CDR3, the DNA is TGTGCCAGCAGCCCGTCCAGCGCCGGGCCGGGACTAGGGGTCTACGAGCAGTACTTC.

This clonotype has a count of ten or more. The rearrangement links TRBV28 to TRBJ2-7, with TRBD1 identical over 7 bases. Germline trimming cut 7 bases from V and 0 bases from J; bases unmatched to any gene: 6. The CDR3 is made up of 14 amino acids. Germline V gene lookup returns CDR1 MDHEN and CDR2 SYDVKM. The DNA of the CDR3 is TGTGCCAGCACAGGACAGGAGAGCTCCTACGAGCAGTACTTC. It is translated as CASTGQESSYEQYF.

The chain employs TRBV28 and TRBJ2-7; 10 bases agree with TRBD1. With V trimmed by 3 bases and J by 6 bases, 20 bases remained unmatched. In germline, CDR1 is MDHEN, CDR2 SYDVKM. The CDR3 consists of 19 residues. The CDR3 reads CASSFFSLPSGTGAFEQYF. The CDR3 nucleotides read TGTGCCAGCAGTTTTTTTAGCTTGCCATCCGGGACAGGGGCTTTCGAGCAGTACTTC.

This sequence joins TRBV10-3 and TRBJ2-3; 7 bases are a match to TRBD2. The CDR3 sequence is 16 residues long. V trimming: 3 bases; J trimming: 3 bases; junction bases outside the gene matches: 9. Looked up from germline, CDR1 is ENHRY and CDR2 is SYGVKD. In nucleotides, the CDR3 is TGTGCCATCAGTGATCCGACTAGCCGGATGACAGATACGCAGTATTTT. Translated: CAISDPTSRMTDTQYF.

A remark on this clonotype: One end of the junction varies from germline; a read error may be responsible. The gene calls are TRBV11-2 and TRBJ2-1; 7 nucleotides match TRBD2. The CDR3 contains 15 residues. Looked up from germline, CDR1 is SGHAT and CDR2 is FQNNGV. DNA for the CDR3: TGTGCCAGCAGCCTAGAGCGGGAAGGAAACAATGAGCAGTTCTTC. Translating it yields CASSLEREGNNEQFF.

The rearrangement uses TRBV20-1 and TRBJ2-1; 12 bases fit TRBD2. Germline V gene lookup returns CDR1 DFQATT and CDR2 SNEGSKA (reference sequence). V was clipped by 6 bases and J by 8 bases; unmatched bases: 11. CDR3 length: 15 residues. CDR3 bases: TGCAGTGCGCTCCGACTAGCGGGAGTCTCGGATGAGCAGTTCTTC. It translates to CSALRLAGVSDEQFF.

The sample holds a few counts of this clonotype. The chain links TRBV28 to TRBJ1-2; 9 bases match TRBD1. There are 15 residues in the CDR3. Germline assignment: CDR1 MDHEN and CDR2 SYDVKM. Losses at the gene ends were 4 bases for V and 5 bases for J; bases not matched to a gene: 8. The CDR3 loop reads CASSSTGGARYGYTF. The CDR3 DNA sequence: TGTGCCAGCAGTTCAACAGGGGGCGCACGGTATGGCTACACCTTC.

In its sample, this clonotype was seen a few times. The chain carries TRBV6-2 or TRBV6-3 and TRBJ2-1; 12 bases agree with TRBD2. There are 16 residues in the CDR3. After removal of 5 bases from V and 8 bases from J, the junction contained 10 bases not matched to a gene. Germline V gene sequence: CDR1 MNHEY, CDR2 SVGEGT. CDR3 sequence reads: CASSRSSGRAGDEQFF. The CDR3 DNA is TGTGCCAGCAGTCGGTCTAGCGGGAGGGCTGGCGATGAGCAGTTCTTC.

This clonotype has more than one count but fewer than ten. The chain's CDR3 is CASTLSPTWSDREGQPQHF. As DNA, the CDR3 is TGTGCCAGCACCTTAAGCCCTACGTGGTCCGACAGGGAGGGCCAGCCCCAGCATTTT. This sequence joins TRBV12-3 or TRBV12-4 and TRBJ1-5; the match to TRBD1 covers 7 bases. With 7 bases clipped from V and 7 bases from J, the junction kept 25 bases outside the gene matches. The CDR3 length is 19 residues.

This clonotype turned up a few times. V and J are TRBV6-2 or TRBV6-3 and TRBJ2-2; TRBD1 or TRBD2 may be the D gene (5 bases each). Trimming left V 7 bases short and J 5 bases short, with 17 bases between. CDR1 is MNHEY, CDR2 SVGEGT, per germline. The CDR3 extends over 15 amino acids. CDR3 amino acids: CASNIDRDGTGELFF. CDR3 in DNA: TGTGCCAGCAACATTGACCGGGACGGTACCGGGGAGCTGTTTTTT.

Details on this clonotype: Compared with germline, one end of the junction differs, possibly owing to a read error. This chain links TRBV6-1 with TRBJ1-5; D gene unclear. This CDR3 region has 11 residues. Per the germline V gene, CDR1 is MNHNS and CDR2 is SASEGT. The chain's CDR3 is CASSEIRPRHF. CDR3 bases: TGTGCCAGCAGTGAAATTCGGCCCCGGCATTTT.

The chain has TRBV5-1 and TRBJ2-6, with D tentatively TRBD1 (6 bases). The CDR3 contains 18 residues. Per germline, CDR1 SGHRS and CDR2 YFSETQ. Trimming stripped 0 bases from V and 0 bases from J, with 13 bases between. In DNA, the CDR3 is TGCGCCAGCAGCTTGGGATTACAGGGCCACTCTGGGGCCAACGTCCTGACTTTC. This sequence encodes CASSLGLQGHSGANVLTF.

This clonotype was counted ten times or more. The V call is TRBV28, the J call TRBJ2-5; 10 nucleotides match TRBD1. The germline V gene encodes CDR1 MDHEN and CDR2 SYDVKM. CDR3 length equals 16 residues. Trimming at V came to 3 bases and at J to 5 bases, leaving 9 bases not matched to a gene. The DNA of the CDR3 is TGTGCCAGCAGTTTCCTTGGACAGGGGGGTTTGGAGACCCAGTACTTC. Its protein product is CASSFLGQGGLETQYF.

This clonotype showed up just a few times. The chain employs TRBV7-9 and TRBJ1-1; TRBD1 aligns across 8 bases. CDR1 and CDR2 from the germline V gene are SEHNR and FQNEAQ (reference sequence). The CDR3 covers 16 residues. V trimming: 3 bases; J trimming: 1 base; junction bases outside the gene matches: 7. For the CDR3, the DNA is TGTGCCAGCAGCTTCCCCCTAGGACAGGGGAACACTGAAGCTTTCTTT. Protein sequence: CASSFPLGQGNTEAFF.

In this sample, this clonotype turned up many times. The chain carries TRBV4-3 and TRBJ2-2, with D tentatively TRBD2 (5 bases). CDR1 is LGHNA and CDR2 is YSLEER in the germline V gene. The CDR3 sequence is 17 residues long. Trimming shortened V by 2 bases and J by 3 bases, and 16 bases separated the two germline ends. The CDR3 loop is CASSQIPVRVDTGELFF. The CDR3 region has the DNA TGCGCCAGCAGCCAAATCCCAGTGAGGGTGGACACCGGGGAGCTGTTTTTT.

The V call is TRBV3-1, the J call TRBJ1-1; D is undetermined. Trimming shortened V by 0 bases and J by 3 bases, and 8 bases separated the two germline ends. This CDR3 is built from 14 residues. In germline, CDR1 is LGHDT, CDR2 YNNKEL (reference sequence). The CDR3: CASSQDLRDTEAFF. The DNA of the CDR3 is TGTGCCAGCAGCCAAGACCTGAGGGACACTGAAGCTTTCTTT.

The V gene is TRBV5-1, the J gene TRBJ1-2, with TRBD1 identical over 8 bases. The germline CDR1 and CDR2 sequences are SGHRS and YFSETQ. This CDR3 comprises 15 residues. Trimming took 4 bases from V and 5 from J; bases not matched to a gene: 10. CDR3: CASSPQAGGAYGYTF. The CDR3, as DNA: TGCGCCAGCAGCCCGCAAGCAGGGGGCGCTTATGGCTACACCTTC.

This clonotype was observed a few times. This chain joins TRBV24-1 and TRBJ1-3, with 9 positions matching TRBD1. Germline lookup yields CDR1 KGHDR and CDR2 SFDVKD. This CDR3 contains 14 residues. Unmatched junction bases numbered 3, after V lost 3 bases and J lost 7 bases. The CDR3 here is CATSDPGTGNTIYF. The CDR3 DNA sequence: TGTGCCACCAGTGATCCCGGGACAGGGAACACCATATATTTT.

This clonotype came up a few times. The rearrangement joins TRBV7-2 to TRBJ2-2; a weak D match, TRBD1 (6 bases). V lost 3 bases, J lost 7 bases, and 18 bases lay in between. This CDR3 has 16 residues. Germline-derived CDR1 and CDR2 are SGHTA and FQGNSA. The CDR3 nucleotides read TGTGCCAGCAGCTTCCCCCGACAGGATCAATTCGGGGAGCTGTTTTTT. Protein product: CASSFPRQDQFGELFF.

V is TRBV6-5 and J is TRBJ2-3; maybe TRBD2 (5 bases). This CDR3 region has 13 residues. Trimming left V 4 bases short and J 11 bases short, with 16 bases between. From germline, CDR1 is MNHEY and CDR2 SVGAGI. CDR3 protein: CASSSRPPGRQYF. The CDR3 DNA is TGTGCCAGCAGTTCCCGACCGCCGGGGAGGCAGTATTTT.

This chain links TRBV18 with TRBJ2-2; no clear D gene. CDR3 length equals 14 residues. V was clipped by 3 bases and J by 3 bases, with 8 bases between them. Per the germline V gene, CDR1 is KGHSH and CDR2 is LQKENI. CDR3 region: CASSPITDTGELFF. Here the CDR3 DNA reads TGTGCCAGCTCACCGATAACTGACACCGGGGAGCTGTTTTTT.

This clonotype appeared a few times. This sequence joins TRBV12-3 or TRBV12-4 and TRBJ2-1, with 7 bases identical to TRBD2. This CDR3 spans 17 amino acids. V shed 10 bases, J shed 6 bases, and the junction held 21 bases outside the gene matches. The CDR3 sequence is CATRGAHAVTGGNEQFF. The CDR3 region has the DNA TGTGCCACCAGAGGGGCTCATGCGGTAACGGGGGGCAATGAGCAGTTCTTC.